This T cell receptor (beta chain) came from a study of PD-L1 blockade in urothelial cancer. Study as a whole: Patients had undergone 0 to 3 prior chemotherapy regimens. Samples came from 3 weeks, at the second dose, and 6 weeks into treatment.

Sequenced by immunoSEQ multiplex PCR; TCRdb stores in-frame clones only, minus some. The sample gives about 76,000 clones, 90% of which show up once; under 6% is in the top ten. There are 14 residues in the CDR3. The germline V gene encodes CDR1 MNHNY and CDR2 SVGAGI (reference sequence). V was clipped by 2 bases and J by 2 bases, with 8 bases between them. Stated time point: pretreatment peripheral blood. Each individual provided 1 to 8 samples (taken pretreatment and on-treatment). The TCR comes from a man in his 70s with urothelial cancer. The gene calls are TRBV6-6 and TRBJ2-3; D ambiguous. The sample consisted of PBMCs, taken around atezolizumab (anti-PD-L1) treatment. DNA of the CDR3: TGTGCCAGCAGTTACATCCCGTCCACAGATACGCAGTATTTT. Translating gives CASSYIPSTDTQYF.